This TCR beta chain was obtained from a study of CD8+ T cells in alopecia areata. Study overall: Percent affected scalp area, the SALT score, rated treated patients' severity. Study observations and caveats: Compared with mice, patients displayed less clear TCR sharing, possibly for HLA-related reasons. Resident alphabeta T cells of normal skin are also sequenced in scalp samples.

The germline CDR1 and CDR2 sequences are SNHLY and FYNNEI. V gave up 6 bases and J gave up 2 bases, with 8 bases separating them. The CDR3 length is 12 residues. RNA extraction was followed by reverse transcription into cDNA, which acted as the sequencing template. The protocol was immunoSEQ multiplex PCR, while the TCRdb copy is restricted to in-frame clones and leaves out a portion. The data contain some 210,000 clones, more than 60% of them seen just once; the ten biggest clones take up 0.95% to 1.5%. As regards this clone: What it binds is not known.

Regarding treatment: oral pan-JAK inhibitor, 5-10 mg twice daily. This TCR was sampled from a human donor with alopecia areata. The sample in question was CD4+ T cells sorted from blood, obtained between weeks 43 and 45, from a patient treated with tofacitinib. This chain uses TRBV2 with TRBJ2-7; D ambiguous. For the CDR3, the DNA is TGTGCCAGCAGCCCCGCGGCCTACGAGCAGTACTTC. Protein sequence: CASSPAAYEQYF.